Listed here is a single T cell receptor (beta chain). Its antigen remains unidentified. The repertoire was sequenced with immunoSEQ multiplex PCR; TCRdb's copy has only in-frame clones and lacks some. The sample has approximately 31,000 clones; roughly four fifths are singletons. This entry comes from a study of a mutant IDH1 vaccine in newly diagnosed glioma. Germline CDR1 MGHRA, CDR2 YSYEKL. This CDR3 has 16 residues. The ends lost 4 bases at V and 5 bases at J; junction bases unmatched: 7. Time point in this sample: week 35, safety follow-up. The content of each vaccine dose was 300 ug of mutant IDH1 20-mer peptide, and topical imiquimod accompanied it.

The starting material was PBMCs, obtained from a glioma patient whose treatment included an IDH1 peptide vaccine. This chain links TRBV4-1 with TRBJ1-6; 8 bases are a match to TRBD1. The clonotype was recovered from a woman aged 18-29 years with glioma. The CDR3 here is CASSRPGQGNNSPLHF. The DNA of the CDR3 is TGCGCCAGCAGCCGGCCAGGACAGGGAAATAATTCACCCCTCCACTTT.